The entry that follows covers one T cell receptor (beta chain) sequence. The clone's antigen remains unknown. The cohort was made up of about 610 healthy bone marrow donors. All cohort members were sampled while nominally healthy, although unrecorded immune exposures were likely present. The donor tested CMV seronegative, placing the donor among the 350 or so seronegative members of the cohort. Every donor gave a peripheral blood sample, and the peripheral blood mononuclear cells from that sample were used for TCR beta sequencing. Genomic DNA was extracted from the blood cell samples with the Qiagen DNeasy Blood Extraction Kit. This entry comes from a study of cytomegalovirus exposure and HLA in healthy donors (dated by TCRdb to about 2017). With regard to the full study: An earlier analysis of around 600 of the donors reported 250 to 300 Gb of sequence data and roughly 110 million unique TCR beta sequences from some 180 million T cells. An early release that covered fewer than 750 HLA-typed donors contained approximately 320 gigabases of sequencing data and 80 million or so unique TCR sequences. Of the roughly 400 genotyped donors, approximately 82% fell in the genetic ancestry cluster associated with self-reported Caucasian donors. The aim of the study was to test whether cataloging public T cell receptors could identify signatures of past pathogen exposure. The study used immunosequencing to profile the T cell repertoires of 666 subjects and linked those repertoires to cytomegalovirus serostatus. Along with the approximately 670-subject first cohort, a separate validation cohort of over a hundred different subjects was used. To predict cytomegalovirus infection status, the study brought together high-throughput TCR immunosequencing, statistical association of individual TCRs with disease status, and machine learning. To study patterns of TCR occurrence, a later analysis re-analyzed previously published TCR beta repertoires from several hundred donors and added high-resolution HLA genotyping. Rather than drawing on any new phenotypic data, the later analysis identified candidate immune exposures from TCR beta sequences and the way those sequences occurred across donors. An earlier analysis of some 600 of the donors applied high-throughput TCR beta sequencing to assess whether each TCR beta V gene segment acted as functional or pseudogenic. Donor age, sex, ethnicity and CMV serostatus were compiled alongside the repertoire data. In a later genetic analysis, genome-wide SNP genotypes for about 60% of the 666 donors were used, and that subset was treated as a discovery cohort. All discovery cohort repertoires had been generated on a single sequencing platform. Both class I and class II loci were covered by HLA typing, at four-digit resolution. The number of donors typed differed by locus, with about 629-630 for A, B, C, DRB1 and DQB1, around 520 for DQA1, approximately 580 for DPA1, and over 400 for DPB1. Because of strong linkage in the cohort, a handful of DR-DQ haplotypes were treated as single units for association and clustering. Among approximately 370 genotyped donors of the cohort, an average of around 250,000 unique TCR beta nucleotide sequences was sequenced per donor, of which about 20% were non-productive. General findings and caveats noted by the study authors: Linkage disequilibrium might explain the correlated functional status among segregating V segments, but an unknown experimental factor could not be excluded. In an earlier analysis of approximately 590 of the donors, most TCR beta V segments were observed in productive rearrangements about 90% or about 30% of the time, broadly matching IMGT annotations. At a false discovery rate of 0.05, a later analysis linked roughly 17,000 TCR beta sequences to specific HLA alleles. In a later analysis, the rate of TCR association differed among HLA loci, with DRB1 alleles having the most associated TCRs and HLA-C alleles having the fewest. Only TCR beta chains were sequenced in this cohort, and the absence of alpha or paired-chain data limited detectable features. The sequencing pipeline was judged likely to have produced a cluster of highly shared sequence variants as a technical artifact. Cytomegalovirus status was reported to be diagnosed by the classifier with high specificity and sensitivity in both the original and validation cohorts. Because counts were too low, more than 15 rarely observed V segments, including chromosome 9 orphons, were left out of the earlier analysis of about 620 of the donors. Most TCR sequences were observed very rarely across donors, whereas some public TCRs were present in many individuals. A later genetic analysis associated a missense DCLRE1C variant with V-gene and J-gene trimming of TCR beta chains, and an independent cohort replicated the association. A further reported finding was that TCR beta sequences accurately predicted the HLA-A and HLA-B alleles for most subjects in the first cohort. Roughly uniform sequencing depth across donors was assumed in presence/absence analyses, although this assumption may not hold. Most CMV-associated TCR beta chains appeared to be HLA-restricted in a later analysis, and the HLA associations seemed to be driven largely by CMV exposure. A few of the identified cytomegalovirus-associated TCR beta chains were confirmed in vitro to be specific for cytomegalovirus antigens. It was suggested by the authors that the approach could potentially be generalized to other disease states and immunological phenotypes. Some IMGT-functional V segments, including TRBV6-2 and TRBV6-3, could not be distinguished by the 87-base-pair reads and were therefore excluded. For the cohort, immune exposure information was limited to CMV serostatus. In a later genetic analysis, fewer N-insertions in productive TCRs were reported among donors in an Asian-associated ancestry cluster than the roughly 700-donor mean. Because some donors lacked HLA typing at each locus, the association tests relied only on the typed subset. The study gave a list of 150 to 200 TCR beta chains associated with cytomegalovirus. Strong co-occurrence of HLA alleles, especially DR and DQ, made assigning TCR associations to individual alleles difficult. A later analysis found that HLA-associated TCR beta chains were more clonally expanded and had lower generation probabilities than equally common non-associated chains. In a later analysis, several top co-occurrence clusters were reported to appear linked to parvovirus B19, influenza, CMV and Epstein-Barr virus.

The receptor library was made with the immunoSEQ multiplex PCR assay. For the multiplex PCR, a mixture combining 60 forward primers for TCR Vbeta segments and 13 reverse primers for TCR Jbeta segments was used. The CDR3 region of rearranged TCR beta genes was amplified from genomic DNA with a multiplex PCR assay. Amplified TCR beta libraries were sequenced as 87-base-pair reads on the Illumina HiSeq System. The paper's data handling went like this. A later analysis counted tens of millions of unique TCR beta chains across the 650 to 700 repertoires, and some 11 million of these chains were shared by at least two donors. To remove PCR and sequencing errors, raw reads were error-corrected and collapsed into unique sequences using a nearest-neighbor algorithm that merged closely related sequences. Alignment of CDR3 sequences to IMGT reference sequences was used to assign V, D and J gene segments. For a sequence to be retained, a match of at least six nucleotides to both a V gene segment and a J gene segment was required. Rearrangements were classified as productive when the CDR3 lacked stop codons and remained in frame with V and J, and all other rearrangements were classified as non-productive. CDR3 was defined by IMGT convention, running from the second conserved V-encoded cysteine to the conserved J-encoded phenylalanine. The earlier analysis of some 540 of the donors excluded any sequence lacking an unambiguous match to a single V gene segment. An earlier analysis of several hundred of the donors classified V segments as functional when productive rearrangements were above 56.7% and as segregating when the standard deviation between donors was above 5%. To diagnose cytomegalovirus status from the catalog of TCR beta chain sequences, a statistical classification framework was built. In a later analysis, V and J genes were assigned by comparing TCR nucleotide sequences against IMGT/GENE-DB human TR gene sequences. In a later analysis, CDR3 sequences and most-parsimonious VDJ recombination scenarios were assigned using the TCRdist pipeline. In a later analysis, each TCR beta chain was defined by its CDR3 amino acid sequence together with its V-gene family, and reads lacking a unique V-gene family were excluded. As a way to deal with suspected cross-contamination and a sequencing artifact, a later analysis dropped 640 or so nucleotide sequences that were highly shared and had low generation probability. In a later analysis, a clonal expansion index was calculated for each public chain from normalized within-repertoire ranks of inferred template counts. Generation probabilities in a later analysis came from a VDJ recombination model fitted to out-of-frame rearrangements, and those results were checked against IGoR. Hypergeometric tests were used in a later analysis to score TCR-TCR, TCR-HLA and TCR-CMV co-occurrence, with a repertoire-size bias correction applied to the TCR pairs. False discovery rates were estimated in a later analysis by permuting HLA or CMV assignments 20 times. In a later analysis, co-occurring TCRs were grouped using DBSCAN, and TCRdist sequence similarity was added for clustering within HLA-allele-positive subsets. Repertoires with fewer than 30,000 or more than 120,000 public chains were left out of co-occurrence clustering, as were about 5 repertoires with anomalous nucleotide sharing. The table comes from immuneACCESS by way of TCRdb, which keeps in-frame sequences with V and J called. Part of the clones is missing from these tables; in studies checked, under half for an unresolved V gene and the rest for unknown reasons. The D gene and trimming were derived from the DNA, and the V and J assignments and clone size from that table. The table kept for this sample lists 55,000 to 65,000 clones. The top ten clonotypes cover about 3.5% of the sample.

Via the germline V gene, CDR1 is MNHNS and CDR2 SASEGT. The CDR3 starts with the cysteine, ends with the phenylalanine, and has 13 residues. This entry keeps only the CDR3 DNA: 39 bases, framed from base 1. V gives up 8 bases and J gives up 1 base, and the segment between their germline ends measures 9 bases. Sample: PBMCs. Here the chain combines TRBV6-1 and TRBJ1-5, with the D gene call left open. The source is a young woman in good health and CMV-seronegative. The bases read TGTGCCAGCCTGGTGAGGAGCAATCAGCCCCAGCATTTT. Its protein reads: CASLVRSNQPQHF.